This TCR beta chain was profiled in a study of blood T cell repertoires in COVID-19. Study in general: Acute and convalescent COVID-19 specimens originated in the United States, Italy and Spain.

Seattle's enrolled individuals joined amid active infection and were then monitored longitudinally. In the study's own analysis: The assay estimated nucleated cells by amplifying reference gene primers. Profiling relied on immunoSEQ multiplex PCR, and the TCRdb table lists in-frame clones only, not all of them. The D gene and trimming were derived from the DNA, and the V and J assignments and clone size from that table. Of about 250,000 clones listed, roughly four fifths are singletons. The CDR3 is 13 residues long. CDR1 is SQVTM, CDR2 ANQGSEA, per germline. V was trimmed by 7 bases and J by 5 bases, leaving 17 bases between them.

This chain uses TRBV29-1 with TRBJ2-5; D perhaps matches TRBD2 (6 bases). This sequence originates from a person aged 65 to 85 with COVID-19, enrolled during active disease. The sequencing sample was made of peripheral blood. In DNA form, the CDR3 reads TGCAGCGCCGGGAGTAGTTTGCGGGAGACCCAGTACTTC. This gives the protein CSAGSSLRETQYF.